These 30 T cell receptor beta chains came from one sample sequenced in a study of blood T cell repertoires in COVID-19. Assay used: immunoSEQ multiplex PCR; TCRdb lists only in-frame clones, some missing. The sample consists of 120,000 or so clones, 74% of them appearing once. The sample consisted of peripheral blood. All receptors derive from a man in his 60s with acute or convalescent COVID-19.

The gene calls are TRBV6-6 and TRBJ2-3; 10 positions agree with TRBD2. After removal of 6 bases from V and 2 bases from J, the junction contained 8 bases not matched to a gene. CDR3 length: 16 amino acids. Germline CDR1 is MNHNY and CDR2 is SVGAGI (reference sequence). CDR3 amino acids: CASRSLAGVLTDTQYF. Written as DNA, the CDR3 is TGTGCCAGCAGGTCCCTAGCGGGAGTACTCACAGATACGCAGTATTTT.

The chain employs TRBV5-1 and TRBJ2-3; TRBD2 matches at 8 bases. The ends lost 0 bases at V and 9 bases at J; junction bases unmatched: 6. The V gene's germline CDR1 is SGHRS and CDR2 YFSETQ. This CDR3 contains 14 residues. The CDR3 DNA reads TGCGCCAGCAGCTTGGCGGGACTAGTGAACACGCAGTATTTT. Protein: CASSLAGLVNTQYF.

The V call is TRBV13, the J call TRBJ2-5; 10 bases agree with TRBD1. V shed 5 bases and J 5 bases; nucleotides not matched to a gene: 8. The germline gives CDR1 PRHDT, CDR2 FYEKMQ (reference sequence). The CDR3 totals 15 residues. The CDR3 loop reads CASSKAGQGTETQYF. The CDR3 DNA reads TGTGCCAGCAGCAAAGCGGGACAGGGGACCGAGACCCAGTACTTC.

The table lists this clone with a few counts. The rearrangement joins TRBV5-6 to TRBJ1-4, with D possibly matching TRBD1 (5 bases). V was pared by 2 bases and J by 2 bases, with 13 bases between. This CDR3 comprises 16 residues. Germline loops: CDR1 SGHDT, CDR2 YYEEEE. CDR3 sequence: CASSFLSGGTNEKLFF. Written as DNA, the CDR3 is TGTGCCAGCAGCTTCCTCTCGGGGGGGACTAATGAAAAACTGTTTTTT.

The J gene is TRBJ1-4, the V gene TRBV12-5; D is undetermined. The V and J ends lost 0 bases and 12 bases respectively, with 5 bases between them. Germline loops: CDR1 LGHNT, CDR2 FRNRAP. The CDR3 loop spans 11 amino acids. The chain's CDR3 is CASGLVRELFF. CDR3 bases: TGTGCTAGTGGTTTGGTACGGGAACTGTTTTTT.

The rearrangement joins TRBV7-9 to TRBJ2-3; TRBD2 might be the D (6 bases). Germline V gene lookup returns CDR1 SEHNR and CDR2 FQNEAQ (reference sequence). CDR3 length equals 16 residues. V lost 1 base and J 3 bases, leaving 14 bases between the germline ends. This CDR3 reads CASSLDGAGGTDTQYF. CDR3 coding DNA: TGTGCCAGCAGCTTAGATGGGGCAGGAGGGACAGATACGCAGTATTTT. Full variable domain (missing parts from reference TRBV7-9 and TRBJ2-3): DTGVSQNPRHKITKRGQNVTFRCDPISEHNRLYWYRQTLGQGPEFLTYFQNEAQLEKSRLLSDRFSAERPKGSFSTLEIQRTEQGDSAMYLCASSLDGAGGTDTQYFGPGTRLTVL.

The rearrangement joins TRBV6-1 to TRBJ2-2; D call uncertain. Germline CDR1 reads MNHNS; CDR2 reads SASEGT. V lost 2 bases, J lost 10 bases, and 17 bases lay in between. The CDR3 sequence is 15 residues long. This CDR3 reads CASSERRHTGLELFF. The DNA for the CDR3 is TGTGCCAGCAGTGAAAGGCGGCATACCGGGTTGGAGCTGTTTTTT.

This chain connects TRBV7-2 to TRBJ1-1; 8 bases are shared with TRBD1. V lost 4 bases to trimming and J lost 6 bases; unmatched junction nucleotides: 7. The V gene's germline CDR1 is SGHTA and CDR2 FQGNSA. This CDR3 spans 14 amino acids. CDR3 nucleotide sequence: TGTGCCAGCAGCTCCAGGACAGGGAGGTCTGAAGCTTTCTTT. It translates to CASSSRTGRSEAFF.

The J gene is TRBJ1-4, the V gene TRBV12-5, with D unclear. CDR1 and CDR2 from the germline V gene are LGHNT and FRNRAP. The CDR3 sequence is 15 residues long. V lost 1 base and J 5 bases, leaving 11 bases between the germline ends. CDR3 region: CASGLGSAGNEKLFF. DNA of the CDR3: TGTGCTAGTGGTTTGGGTAGCGCCGGGAATGAAAAACTGTTTTTT.

This chain uses TRBV10-3 with TRBJ2-1, with 9 nucleotides matching TRBD2. This CDR3 is 15 amino acids long. The V gene's germline CDR1 is ENHRY and CDR2 SYGVKD. J was trimmed by 8 bases and V by 4 bases; bases with no gene match: 9. The DNA of the CDR3 is TGTGCCATCAGTGGAGGCGGGGGGGATCTCGATGAGCAGTTCTTC. Protein product: CAISGGGGDLDEQFF.

The rearrangement uses TRBV6-5 and TRBJ1-2, with 7 bases identical to TRBD1. With V trimmed by 8 bases and J by 4 bases, 7 bases remained unmatched. CDR1 is MNHEY, CDR2 SVGAGI, per germline. The CDR3 is made up of 13 amino acids. The CDR3 protein is CASRSGTVYGYTF. CDR3 nucleotides: TGTGCCAGCCGATCCGGGACAGTCTATGGCTACACCTTC.

The rearrangement joins TRBV4-2 to TRBJ2-3; 13 bases line up with TRBD2. The CDR3 loop spans 18 amino acids. Losses at the gene ends were 5 bases for V and 2 bases for J; bases not matched to a gene: 10. Germline V gene sequence: CDR1 LGHNA, CDR2 YNFKEQ. The CDR3 sequence is CASSARTGTSGTTDTQYF. The DNA of the CDR3 is TGTGCCAGCAGCGCCCGTACCGGGACTAGCGGGACCACAGATACGCAGTATTTT.

Here the CDR3 reads CASSSLGTQYF. The CDR3, as DNA: TGTGCCAGCAGCTCCCTAGGGACCCAGTACTTC. This chain connects TRBV3-1 (or the pseudogene TRBV3-2) to TRBJ2-5; D unresolved. The germline V gene has CDR1 LGHDT and CDR2 YNNKEL (reference sequence). The CDR3 has 11 amino acids. V was trimmed by 5 bases and J by 7 bases, leaving 8 bases between them.

The chain joins TRBV28 to TRBJ2-7, with 10 nucleotides matching TRBD2. Looked up from germline, CDR1 is MDHEN and CDR2 is SYDVKM. This CDR3 has 15 amino acids. Losses at the gene ends were 6 bases for V and 7 bases for J; bases not matched to a gene: 12. The CDR3 DNA sequence: TGTGCCAGCAGCACTAGCGGGGCCAATCGCGTGGAGCAGTACTTC. It encodes CASSTSGANRVEQYF. Using reference TRBV28 and TRBJ2-7 for the parts outside the CDR3, the full variable domain is DVKVTQSSRYLVKRTGEKVFLECVQDMDHENMFWYRQDPGLGLRLIYFSYDVKMKEKGDIPEGYSVSREKKERFSLILESASTNQTSMYLCASSTSGANRVEQYFGPGTRLTVT.

This rearrangement joins TRBV2 to TRBJ2-3; D is possibly TRBD2 (5 bases). V dropped 3 bases and J dropped 0 bases, with 7 bases sitting between them. The CDR3 sequence is 14 residues long. Germline V gene lookup returns CDR1 SNHLY and CDR2 FYNNEI. Here the CDR3 DNA reads TGTGCCAGCAGTGATAAGCGGAGCACAGATACGCAGTATTTT. Protein product: CASSDKRSTDTQYF.

This clone occurred a few times. The V call is TRBV4-2, the J call TRBJ2-2; TRBD1 agrees at 7 bases. The trim removed 4 bases at V and 2 bases at J, leaving 10 bases unmatched. The CDR3 length is 17 residues. Germline values: CDR1 LGHNA, CDR2 YNFKEQ. CDR3: CASSLKPGQQNTGELFF. CDR3 DNA: TGTGCCAGCAGCCTAAAACCGGGACAGCAAAACACCGGGGAGCTGTTTTTT.

The rearrangement links TRBV4-2 to TRBJ2-1, with a weak D call TRBD2 (5 bases). Germline CDR1 and CDR2: LGHNA and YNFKEQ. The CDR3 length is 17 residues. V was pared by 0 bases and J by 0 bases, with 12 bases between. The CDR3 coding sequence is TGTGCCAGCAGCCAAGATCCGAGCGGATACTCCTACAATGAGCAGTTCTTC. Translating gives CASSQDPSGYSYNEQFF.

The chain is built from TRBV19 and TRBJ2-7, with 8 bases aligning to TRBD1. The junction had 9 bases not matched to a gene; V was cut back by 8 bases and J by 6 bases. The CDR3 spans 13 residues. The germline gives CDR1 LNHDA, CDR2 SQIVND (reference sequence). The CDR3 nucleotides are TGTGCCAGTGATGACAGGGGAAGGGGCGAGCAGTACTTC. This sequence encodes CASDDRGRGEQYF.

CDR3: CASRTGSSYNEQFF. The CDR3 DNA reads as TGTGCCAGCCGAACAGGGTCTTCCTACAATGAGCAGTTCTTC. This sequence joins TRBV6-5 and TRBJ2-1, with D possibly being TRBD1 (6 bases). Germline V gene lookup returns CDR1 MNHEY and CDR2 SVGAGI. CDR3 size: 14 residues. The ends were cut back, 8 bases at V and 1 base at J, with 12 bases in the middle.

The rearrangement uses TRBV11-3 and TRBJ2-5; D possibly corresponds to TRBD2 (5 bases). V lost 4 bases and J 5 bases, leaving 14 bases between the germline ends. The CDR3 is made up of 14 amino acids. Per the germline V gene, CDR1 is SGHNT and CDR2 is YENEEA. The chain's CDR3 is CASSWGGSEETQYF. The CDR3 nucleotides are TGTGCCAGCAGCTGGGGTGGTAGCGAGGAGACCCAGTACTTC.

This clone appeared many times. The chain carries TRBV19 and TRBJ2-7, with TRBD1 identical over 11 bases. Germline-derived CDR1 and CDR2 are LNHDA and SQIVND (reference sequence). With 3 bases clipped from V and 6 bases from J, the junction kept 4 bases outside the gene matches. The CDR3 extends over 14 amino acids. In DNA, the CDR3 is TGTGCCAGTAGTATTGGGACAGGGGGTGGCGAGCAGTACTTC. Encoded protein: CASSIGTGGGEQYF.

The rearrangement links TRBV9 to TRBJ2-1; 11 bases align to TRBD1. V lost 1 base and J lost 9; bases outside the gene matches: 9. The germline V gene has CDR1 SGDLS and CDR2 YYNGEE. This CDR3 comprises 16 residues. CDR3 residues: CASSVHSGTGGVEQFF. For the CDR3, the DNA is TGTGCCAGCAGCGTACATTCGGGGACAGGGGGAGTTGAGCAGTTCTTC.

The V call is TRBV6-5, the J call TRBJ1-2; D may be TRBD1 (6 bases). The ends were cut back, 3 bases at V and 4 bases at J, with 15 bases in the middle. Germline V gives CDR1 MNHEY, CDR2 SVGAGI. The CDR3 extends over 15 amino acids. Here the CDR3 DNA reads TGTGCCAGCAGTTATACCCACAGGGAACTCTATGGCTACACCTTC. Translated, it gives CASSYTHRELYGYTF.

CDR3 sequence (DNA): TGTGCCAGCAGCGTCCTCGGGTCTAGCGGGGAGAGCACAGATACGCAGTATTTT. It encodes CASSVLGSSGESTDTQYF. This rearrangement joins TRBV9 to TRBJ2-3; 9 bases agree with TRBD2. The CDR3 has 18 amino acids. CDR1 and CDR2 (germline): SGDLS, YYNGEE. The junction had 10 bases not matched to a gene; V was cut back by 2 bases and J by 0 bases.

This chain connects TRBV2 to TRBJ2-7; no reliable D call. This CDR3 contains 14 residues. In germline, CDR1 is SNHLY, CDR2 FYNNEI. V was shortened by 2 bases and J by 1 base, with 9 bases between the two germline ends. The CDR3: CASSEFRQSYEQYF. The CDR3 nucleotides read TGTGCCAGCAGTGAATTTCGACAATCCTACGAGCAGTACTTC.

V usage is TRBV2 and J usage is TRBJ1-5; D not resolved. Germline assignment: CDR1 SNHLY and CDR2 FYNNEI. There are 13 residues in the CDR3. V lost 8 bases, J lost 2 bases, and 10 bases lay in between. The CDR3 loop is CASSGIGNQPQHF. CDR3 bases: TGTGCCAGCTCGGGTATCGGCAATCAGCCCCAGCATTTT.

The gene calls are TRBV19 and TRBJ1-2, with TRBD1 matching 11 bases. This CDR3 has 14 amino acids. The germline V gene has CDR1 LNHDA and CDR2 SQIVND (reference sequence). The ends lost 4 bases at V and 6 bases at J; junction bases unmatched: 4. CDR3 in amino acids: CASSRTGGHHGYTF. CDR3 DNA: TGTGCCAGTAGTAGGACAGGGGGCCATCATGGCTACACCTTC.

V gene TRBV9 combines with J gene TRBJ2-2; D possibly corresponds to TRBD2 (5 bases). The V and J ends lost 3 bases and 5 bases respectively, with 8 bases between them. The V gene's germline CDR1 is SGDLS and CDR2 YYNGEE. The CDR3 runs to 13 residues. The CDR3 sequence: CASSDRGTGELFF. The CDR3 nucleotides are TGTGCCAGCAGCGACCGGGGTACCGGGGAGCTGTTTTTT.

This chain uses TRBV10-3 with TRBJ2-5; D may be TRBD1 (6 bases). The ends were cut back, 3 bases at V and 5 bases at J, with 13 bases in the middle. The germline gives CDR1 ENHRY, CDR2 SYGVKD. The CDR3 spans 14 residues. CDR3 sequence: CAISDRTVGETQYF. The DNA for the CDR3 is TGTGCCATCAGTGATCGGACAGTCGGGGAGACCCAGTACTTC.

The chain joins TRBV5-4 to TRBJ2-1, with TRBD2 matching 8 bases. Losses at the gene ends were 3 bases for V and 0 bases for J; bases not matched to a gene: 5. Germline V lookup: CDR1 SGHNT, CDR2 YYREEE (reference sequence). CDR3 size: 16 residues. CDR3 bases: TGTGCCAGCAGCTCGACTAGCGACAGCTCCTACAATGAGCAGTTCTTC. Protein product: CASSSTSDSSYNEQFF.